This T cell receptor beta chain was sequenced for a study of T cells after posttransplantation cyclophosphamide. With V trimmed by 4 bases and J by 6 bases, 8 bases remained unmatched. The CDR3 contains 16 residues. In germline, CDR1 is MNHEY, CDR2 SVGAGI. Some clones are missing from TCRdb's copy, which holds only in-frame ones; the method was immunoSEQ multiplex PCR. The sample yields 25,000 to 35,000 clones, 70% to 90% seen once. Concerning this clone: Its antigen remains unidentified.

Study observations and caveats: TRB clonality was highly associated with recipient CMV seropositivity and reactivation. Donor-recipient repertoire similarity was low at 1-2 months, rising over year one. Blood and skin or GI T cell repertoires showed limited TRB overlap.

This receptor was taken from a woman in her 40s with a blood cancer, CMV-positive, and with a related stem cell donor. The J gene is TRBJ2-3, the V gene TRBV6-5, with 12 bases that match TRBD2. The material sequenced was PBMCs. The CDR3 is CASSSRLAGDLDTQYF. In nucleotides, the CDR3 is TGTGCCAGCAGTTCTCGACTAGCGGGGGATCTGGATACGCAGTATTTT.